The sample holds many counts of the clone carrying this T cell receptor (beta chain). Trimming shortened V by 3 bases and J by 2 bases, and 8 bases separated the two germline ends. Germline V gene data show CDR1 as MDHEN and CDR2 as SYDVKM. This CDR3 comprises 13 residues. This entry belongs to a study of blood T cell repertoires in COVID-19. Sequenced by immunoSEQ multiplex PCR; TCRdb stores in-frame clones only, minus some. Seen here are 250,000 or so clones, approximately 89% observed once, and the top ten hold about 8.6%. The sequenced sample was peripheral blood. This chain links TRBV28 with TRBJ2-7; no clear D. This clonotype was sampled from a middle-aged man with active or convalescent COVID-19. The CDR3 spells CASSLENPYEQYF. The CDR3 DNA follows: TGTGCCAGCAGTTTGGAGAACCCCTACGAGCAGTACTTC.